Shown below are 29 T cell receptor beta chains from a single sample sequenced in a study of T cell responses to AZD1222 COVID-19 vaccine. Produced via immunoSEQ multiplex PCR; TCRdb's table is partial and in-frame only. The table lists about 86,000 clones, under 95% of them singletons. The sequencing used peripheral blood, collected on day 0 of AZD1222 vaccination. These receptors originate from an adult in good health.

CDR3 amino acids: CASTQAGTAQGREQYF. The CDR3 nucleotides are TGTGCCAGCACACAAGCCGGGACTGCCCAGGGTAGGGAGCAGTACTTC. The V and J genes are TRBV5-5 and TRBJ2-7; D may be TRBD2 (6 bases). Germline lookup yields CDR1 SGHKS and CDR2 YYEKEE (reference sequence). The CDR3 loop spans 16 amino acids. With 6 bases removed from V and 7 bases from J, the gap between germline ends came to 26 bases.

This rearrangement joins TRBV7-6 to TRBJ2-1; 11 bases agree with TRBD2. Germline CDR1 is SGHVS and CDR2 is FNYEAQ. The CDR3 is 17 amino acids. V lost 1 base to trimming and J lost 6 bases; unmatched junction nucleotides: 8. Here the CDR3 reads CASSLGTSGSRINEQFF. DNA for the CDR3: TGTGCCAGCAGCTTAGGAACTAGCGGGAGCAGGATCAATGAGCAGTTCTTC.

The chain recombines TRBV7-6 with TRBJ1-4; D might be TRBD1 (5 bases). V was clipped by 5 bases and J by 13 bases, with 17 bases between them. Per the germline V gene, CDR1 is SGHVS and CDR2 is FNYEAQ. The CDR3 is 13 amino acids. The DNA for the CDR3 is TGTGCCAGCAGCCGGGACTTCGAGGGGAGACTGTTTTTT. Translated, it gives CASSRDFEGRLFF.

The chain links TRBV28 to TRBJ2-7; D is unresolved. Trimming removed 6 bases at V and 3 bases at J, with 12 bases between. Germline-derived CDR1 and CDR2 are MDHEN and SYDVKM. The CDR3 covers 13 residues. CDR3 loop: CASSRTYIYEQYF. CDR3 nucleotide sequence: TGTGCCAGCAGCCGAACCTACATCTACGAGCAGTACTTC.

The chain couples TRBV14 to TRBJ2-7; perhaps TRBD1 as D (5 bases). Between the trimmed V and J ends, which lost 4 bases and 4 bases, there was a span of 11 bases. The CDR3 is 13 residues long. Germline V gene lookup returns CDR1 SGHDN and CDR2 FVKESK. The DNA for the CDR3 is TGTGCCAGCAGCCGTGACAGAGCATACGAGCAGTACTTC. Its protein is CASSRDRAYEQYF.

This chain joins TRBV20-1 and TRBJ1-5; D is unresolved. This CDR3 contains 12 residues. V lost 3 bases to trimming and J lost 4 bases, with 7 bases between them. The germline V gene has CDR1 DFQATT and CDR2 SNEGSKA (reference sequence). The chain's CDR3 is CSASLGNQPQHF. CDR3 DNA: TGCAGTGCTAGTTTGGGGAATCAGCCCCAGCATTTT.

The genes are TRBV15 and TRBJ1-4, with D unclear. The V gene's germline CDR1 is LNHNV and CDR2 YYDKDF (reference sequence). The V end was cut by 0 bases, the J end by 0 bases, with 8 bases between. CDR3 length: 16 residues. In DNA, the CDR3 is TGTGCCACCAGCAGAGATAGGGCAGCAACTAATGAAAAACTGTTTTTT. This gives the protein CATSRDRAATNEKLFF.

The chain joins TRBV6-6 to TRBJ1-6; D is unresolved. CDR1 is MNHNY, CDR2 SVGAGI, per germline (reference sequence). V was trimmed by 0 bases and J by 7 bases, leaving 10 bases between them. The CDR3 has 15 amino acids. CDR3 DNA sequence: TGTGCCAGCAGTTACTCGACCTTGGGCAATTCACCCCTCCACTTT. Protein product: CASSYSTLGNSPLHF.

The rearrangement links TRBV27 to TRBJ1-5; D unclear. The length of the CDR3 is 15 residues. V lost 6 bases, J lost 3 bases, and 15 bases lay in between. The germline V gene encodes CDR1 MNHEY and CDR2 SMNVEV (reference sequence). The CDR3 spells CASSIAGILNQPQHF. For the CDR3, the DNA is TGTGCCAGCAGCATAGCGGGGATTCTCAATCAGCCCCAGCATTTT.

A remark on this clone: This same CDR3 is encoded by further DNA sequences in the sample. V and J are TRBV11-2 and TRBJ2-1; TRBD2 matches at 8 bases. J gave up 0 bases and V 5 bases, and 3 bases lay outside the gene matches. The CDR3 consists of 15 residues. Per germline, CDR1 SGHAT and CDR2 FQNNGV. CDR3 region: CASSRGGSSYNEQFF. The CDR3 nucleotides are TGTGCCAGCAGCCGGGGGGGGAGCTCCTACAATGAGCAGTTCTTC.

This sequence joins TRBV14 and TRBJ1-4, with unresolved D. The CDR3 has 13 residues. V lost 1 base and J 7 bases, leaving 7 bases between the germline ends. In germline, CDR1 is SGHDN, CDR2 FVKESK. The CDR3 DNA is TGTGCCAGCAGCCAAGTGGCGCGTGAAAAACTGTTTTTT. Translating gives CASSQVAREKLFF.

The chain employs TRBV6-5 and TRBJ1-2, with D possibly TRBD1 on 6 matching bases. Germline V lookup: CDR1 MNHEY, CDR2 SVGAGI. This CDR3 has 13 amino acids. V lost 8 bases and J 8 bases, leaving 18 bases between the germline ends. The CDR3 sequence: CASSGDGRVGYTF. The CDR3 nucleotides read TGTGCCAGCTCAGGGGATGGTCGAGTCGGCTACACCTTC.

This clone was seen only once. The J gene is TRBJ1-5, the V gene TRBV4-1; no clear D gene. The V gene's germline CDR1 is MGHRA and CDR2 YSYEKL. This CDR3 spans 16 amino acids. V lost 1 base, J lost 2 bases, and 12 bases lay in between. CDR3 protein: CASSQGTLAGNQPQHF. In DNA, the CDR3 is TGCGCCAGCAGCCAAGGGACCCTGGCAGGCAATCAGCCCCAGCATTTT.

The chain's CDR3 is CASSFWGRAYEQYF. CDR3 in DNA: TGTGCCAGCAGCTTCTGGGGCCGAGCCTACGAGCAGTACTTC. The chain recombines TRBV5-6 with TRBJ2-7; D might be TRBD1 (5 bases). Per the germline V gene, CDR1 is SGHDT and CDR2 is YYEEEE. V lost 2 bases, J lost 2 bases, and 11 bases lay in between. This CDR3 is 14 amino acids long.

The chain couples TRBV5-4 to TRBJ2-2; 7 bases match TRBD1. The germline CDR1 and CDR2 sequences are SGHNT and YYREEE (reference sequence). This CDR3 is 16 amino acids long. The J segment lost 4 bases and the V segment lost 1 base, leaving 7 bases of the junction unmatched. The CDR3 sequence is CASSLPGQVGTGELFF. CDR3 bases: TGTGCCAGCAGCTTGCCCGGACAGGTGGGCACCGGGGAGCTGTTTTTT.

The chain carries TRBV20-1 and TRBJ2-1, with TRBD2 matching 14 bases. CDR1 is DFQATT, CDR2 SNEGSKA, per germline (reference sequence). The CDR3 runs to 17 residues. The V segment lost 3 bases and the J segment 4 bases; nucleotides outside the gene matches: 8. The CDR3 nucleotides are TGCAGTGCTAGTACAATTAGGACTAGCGGGAGGTACAATGAGCAGTTCTTC. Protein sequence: CSASTIRTSGRYNEQFF.

CDR3 nucleotide sequence: TGTGCCAGCAGCCACTACCAGGTAGCGGGAAAGCAGTTCTTC. Its translation: CASSHYQVAGKQFF. This chain uses TRBV3-1 (or the pseudogene TRBV3-2) with TRBJ2-1; 8 nucleotides line up with TRBD2. V lost 3 bases, J lost 11 bases, and 9 bases stayed unmatched. CDR1 is LGHDT and CDR2 is YNNKEL in the germline V gene (reference sequence). This CDR3 contains 14 residues.

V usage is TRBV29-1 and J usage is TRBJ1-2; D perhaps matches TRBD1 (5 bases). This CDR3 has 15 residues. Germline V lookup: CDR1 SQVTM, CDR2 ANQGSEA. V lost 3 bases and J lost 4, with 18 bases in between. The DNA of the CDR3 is TGCAGCGTTGATGGTCTGGGGCTACACCCCTATGGCTACACCTTC. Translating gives CSVDGLGLHPYGYTF.

DNA of the CDR3: TGTGCCAGCAGTCCGCAGGGGGCAACTAATGAAAAACTGTTTTTT. Residues: CASSPQGATNEKLFF. The rearrangement uses TRBV28 and TRBJ1-4; 7 bases fit TRBD1. CDR3 length equals 15 residues. Unmatched junction bases numbered 3, after V lost 5 bases and J lost 0 bases. CDR1 is MDHEN, CDR2 SYDVKM, per germline.

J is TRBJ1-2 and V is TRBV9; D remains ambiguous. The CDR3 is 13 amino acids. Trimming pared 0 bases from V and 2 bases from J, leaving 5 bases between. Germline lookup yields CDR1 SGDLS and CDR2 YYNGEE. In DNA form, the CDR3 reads TGTGCCAGCAGCGTAGGAACGAACTATGGCTACACCTTC. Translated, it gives CASSVGTNYGYTF.

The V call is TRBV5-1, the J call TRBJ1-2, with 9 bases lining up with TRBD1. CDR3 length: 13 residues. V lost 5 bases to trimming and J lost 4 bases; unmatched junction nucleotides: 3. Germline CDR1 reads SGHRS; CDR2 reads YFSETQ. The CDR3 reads CASSSTGGYGYTF. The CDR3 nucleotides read TGCGCCAGCAGTTCGACAGGGGGCTATGGCTACACCTTC.

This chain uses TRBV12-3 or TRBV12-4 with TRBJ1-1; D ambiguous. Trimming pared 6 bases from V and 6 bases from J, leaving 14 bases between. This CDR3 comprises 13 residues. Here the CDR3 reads CASSRYKVAEAFF. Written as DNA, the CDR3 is TGTGCCAGCAGCCGCTATAAAGTGGCTGAAGCTTTCTTT.

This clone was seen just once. In DNA form, the CDR3 reads TGTGCCAGTATTTTGGGCTCCCGGAGGAACACTGAAGCTTTCTTT. Translated: CASILGSRRNTEAFF. This rearrangement joins TRBV19 to TRBJ1-1; D not certain. This CDR3 has 15 residues. Per the germline V gene, CDR1 is LNHDA and CDR2 is SQIVND (reference sequence). The germline V and J ends were trimmed by 7 bases and 1 base, with 16 bases remaining between them.

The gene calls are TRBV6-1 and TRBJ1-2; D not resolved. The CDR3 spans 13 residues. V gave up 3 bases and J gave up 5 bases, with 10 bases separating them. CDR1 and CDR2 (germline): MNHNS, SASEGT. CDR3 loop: CASSDRPQYGYTF. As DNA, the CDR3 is TGTGCCAGCAGTGATAGGCCGCAGTATGGCTACACCTTC.

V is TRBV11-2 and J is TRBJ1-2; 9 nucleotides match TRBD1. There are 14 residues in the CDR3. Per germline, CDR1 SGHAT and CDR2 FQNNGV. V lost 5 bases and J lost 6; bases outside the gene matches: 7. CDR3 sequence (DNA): TGTGCCAGCAGCATTCCCGGGACAGGGAATGGCTACACCTTC. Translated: CASSIPGTGNGYTF. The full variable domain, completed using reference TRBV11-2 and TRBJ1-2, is EAGVAQSPRYKIIEKRQSVAFWCNPISGHATLYWYQQILGQGPKLLIQFQNNGVVDDSQLPKDRFSAERLKGVDSTLKIQPAKLEDSAVYLCASSIPGTGNGYTFGSGTRLTVV.

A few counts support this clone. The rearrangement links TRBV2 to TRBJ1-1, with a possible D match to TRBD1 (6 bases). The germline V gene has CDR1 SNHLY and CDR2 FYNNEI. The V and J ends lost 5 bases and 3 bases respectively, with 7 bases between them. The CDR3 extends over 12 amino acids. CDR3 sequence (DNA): TGTGCCAGCAGTACAGGGCACACTGAAGCTTTCTTT. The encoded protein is CASSTGHTEAFF. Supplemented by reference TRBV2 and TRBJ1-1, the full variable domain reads EPEVTQTPSHQVTQMGQEVILRCVPISNHLYFYWYRQILGQKVEFLVSFYNNEISEKSEIFDDQFSVERPDGSNFTLKIRSTKLEDSAMYFCASSTGHTEAFFGQGTRLTVV.

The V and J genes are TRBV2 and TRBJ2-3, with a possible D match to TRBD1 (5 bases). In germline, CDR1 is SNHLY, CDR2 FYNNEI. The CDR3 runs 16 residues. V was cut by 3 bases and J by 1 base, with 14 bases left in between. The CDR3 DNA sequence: TGTGCCAGCAGTGAGGGCAGGGTTGGGGGCACAGATACGCAGTATTTT. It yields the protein CASSEGRVGGTDTQYF.

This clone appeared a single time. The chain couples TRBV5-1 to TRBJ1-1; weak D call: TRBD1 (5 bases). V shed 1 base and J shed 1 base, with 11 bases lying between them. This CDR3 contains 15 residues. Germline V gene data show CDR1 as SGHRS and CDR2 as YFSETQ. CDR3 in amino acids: CASSLTGVGNTEAFF. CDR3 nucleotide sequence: TGCGCCAGCAGCTTGACGGGGGTTGGGAACACTGAAGCTTTCTTT.

The CDR3: CASSEGRSYGYTF. CDR3 DNA sequence: TGCGCCAGCAGTGAGGGCAGAAGCTATGGCTACACCTTC. This chain links TRBV10-2 with TRBJ1-2; D call uncertain. The germline V gene has CDR1 WSHSY and CDR2 SAAADI. Trimming pared 2 bases from V and 4 bases from J, leaving 8 bases between. CDR3 length equals 13 residues.